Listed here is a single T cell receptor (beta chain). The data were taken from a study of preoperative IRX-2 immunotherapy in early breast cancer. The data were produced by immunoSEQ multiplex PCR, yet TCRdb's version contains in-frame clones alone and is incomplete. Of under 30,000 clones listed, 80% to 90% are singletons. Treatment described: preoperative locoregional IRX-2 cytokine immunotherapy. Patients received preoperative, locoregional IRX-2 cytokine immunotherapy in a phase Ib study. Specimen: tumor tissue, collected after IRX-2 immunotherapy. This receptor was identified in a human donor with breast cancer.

The CDR3 region has the DNA TGTGCCAGCAGTGACTTCCAAGAGACCCAGTACTTC. The encoded protein is CASSDFQETQYF. V usage is TRBV27 and J usage is TRBJ2-5; D is unresolved. The CDR3 consists of 12 residues. V was cut by 5 bases and J by 1 base, with 5 bases left in between. Germline V gene data show CDR1 as MNHEY and CDR2 as SMNVEV (reference sequence).